In its sample, the clone carrying this T cell receptor beta chain was seen a few times. The sample comes from a study of identical twins. V lost 0 bases and J lost 6, with 13 bases in between. The CDR3 sequence is 15 residues long. CDR1 MGHRA and CDR2 YSYEKL come from the germline V gene. TCRdb re-called the 5' RACE reads with MiXCR, one entry per CDR3 protein. In the table there are under 1 million distinct CDR3 sequences, over 9% of which are singletons. This sample was also put to use in a study of yellow fever vaccine responses in identical twins.

The sequence derives from a woman aged 18 to 35 in good health. The rearrangement joins TRBV4-1 to TRBJ2-3; D perhaps matches TRBD1 (8 bases). The sequencing input was PBMCs. CDR3 bases: TGCGCCAGCAGCCAAGAGTACAGGGGGGGGGATACGCAGTATTTT. Residues: CASSQEYRGGDTQYF.